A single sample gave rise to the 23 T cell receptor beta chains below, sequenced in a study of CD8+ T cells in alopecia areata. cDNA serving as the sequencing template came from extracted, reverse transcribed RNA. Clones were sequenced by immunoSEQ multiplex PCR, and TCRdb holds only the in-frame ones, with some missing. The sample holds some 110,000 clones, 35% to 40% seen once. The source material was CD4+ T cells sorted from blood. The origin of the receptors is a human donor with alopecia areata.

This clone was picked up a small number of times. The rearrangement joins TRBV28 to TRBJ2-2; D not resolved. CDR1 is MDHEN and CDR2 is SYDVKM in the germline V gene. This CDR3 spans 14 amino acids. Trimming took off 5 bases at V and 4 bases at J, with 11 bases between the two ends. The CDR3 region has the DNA TGTGCCAGCAGTCTAGGGCCGAGCACCGGGGAGCTGTTTTTT. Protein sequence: CASSLGPSTGELFF.

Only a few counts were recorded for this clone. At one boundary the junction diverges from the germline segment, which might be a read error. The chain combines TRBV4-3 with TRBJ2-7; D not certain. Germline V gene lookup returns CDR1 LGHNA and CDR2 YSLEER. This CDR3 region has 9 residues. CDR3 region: CASRTPLMF. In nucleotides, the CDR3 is TGCGCCAGCCGGACCCCTCTAATGTTC.

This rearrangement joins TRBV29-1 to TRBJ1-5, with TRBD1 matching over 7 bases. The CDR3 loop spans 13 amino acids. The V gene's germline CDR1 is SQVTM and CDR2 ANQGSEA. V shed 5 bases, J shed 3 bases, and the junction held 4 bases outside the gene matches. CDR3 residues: CSVQRGPNQPQHF. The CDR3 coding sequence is TGCAGCGTTCAGAGGGGGCCCAATCAGCCCCAGCATTTT.

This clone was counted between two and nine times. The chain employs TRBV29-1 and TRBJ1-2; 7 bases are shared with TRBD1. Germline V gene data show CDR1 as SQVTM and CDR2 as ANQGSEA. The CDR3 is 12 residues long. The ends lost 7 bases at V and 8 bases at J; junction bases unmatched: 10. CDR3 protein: CSENRGGSGYTF. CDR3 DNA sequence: TGCAGCGAAAACAGGGGTGGCAGCGGCTACACCTTC.

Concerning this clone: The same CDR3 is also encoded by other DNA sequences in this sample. CDR3 DNA: TGTGCCACCAGCAGGGACAGGGGCCAAGAGACCCAGTACTTC. Translated: CATSRDRGQETQYF. The chain employs TRBV15 and TRBJ2-5, with 9 bases that match TRBD1. From germline, CDR1 is LNHNV and CDR2 YYDKDF (reference sequence). The CDR3 contains 14 residues. The junction had 0 bases not matched to a gene; V was cut back by 3 bases and J by 1 base.

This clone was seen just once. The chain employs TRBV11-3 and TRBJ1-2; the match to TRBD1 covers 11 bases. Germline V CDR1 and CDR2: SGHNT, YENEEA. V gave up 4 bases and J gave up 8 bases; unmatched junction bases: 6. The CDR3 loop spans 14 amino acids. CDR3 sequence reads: CASSWTGGAKGYTF. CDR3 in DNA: TGTGCCAGCAGCTGGACAGGGGGCGCGAAAGGCTACACCTTC.

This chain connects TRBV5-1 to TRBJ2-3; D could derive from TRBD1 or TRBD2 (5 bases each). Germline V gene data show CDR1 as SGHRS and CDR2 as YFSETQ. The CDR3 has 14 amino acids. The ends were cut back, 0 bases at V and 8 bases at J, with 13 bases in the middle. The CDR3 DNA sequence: TGCGCCAGCAGCTTGGGCAACTCAGGGAGTACGCAGTATTTT. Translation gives CASSLGNSGSTQYF.

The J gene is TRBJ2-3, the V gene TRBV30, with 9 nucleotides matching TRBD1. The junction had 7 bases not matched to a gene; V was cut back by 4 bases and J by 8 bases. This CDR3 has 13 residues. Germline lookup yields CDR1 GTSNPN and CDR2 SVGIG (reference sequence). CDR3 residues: CAWIQGAGGTQYF. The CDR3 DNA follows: TGTGCCTGGATACAGGGGGCCGGCGGTACGCAGTATTTT.

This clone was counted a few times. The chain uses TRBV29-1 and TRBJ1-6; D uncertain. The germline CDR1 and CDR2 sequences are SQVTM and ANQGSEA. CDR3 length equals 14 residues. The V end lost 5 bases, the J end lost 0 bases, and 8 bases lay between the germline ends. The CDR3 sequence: CSVRTDSYNSPLHF. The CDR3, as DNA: TGCAGCGTTAGAACCGACTCCTATAATTCACCCCTCCACTTT.

Here the CDR3 reads CASSFPDRNTEAFF. For the CDR3, the DNA is TGCGCCAGCAGCTTCCCGGACCGGAACACTGAAGCTTTCTTT. The rearrangement uses TRBV5-1 and TRBJ1-1; D gene ambiguous. The V end was cut by 2 bases, the J end by 1 base, with 9 bases between. Germline V gene sequence: CDR1 SGHRS, CDR2 YFSETQ. The length of the CDR3 is 14 residues.

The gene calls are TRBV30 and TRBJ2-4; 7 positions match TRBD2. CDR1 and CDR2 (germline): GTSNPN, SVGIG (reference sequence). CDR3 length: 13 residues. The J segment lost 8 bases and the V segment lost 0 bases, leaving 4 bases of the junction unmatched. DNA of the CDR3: TGTGCCTGGAGTGTGGGGGGGTCGGACATTCAGTACTTC. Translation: CAWSVGGSDIQYF.

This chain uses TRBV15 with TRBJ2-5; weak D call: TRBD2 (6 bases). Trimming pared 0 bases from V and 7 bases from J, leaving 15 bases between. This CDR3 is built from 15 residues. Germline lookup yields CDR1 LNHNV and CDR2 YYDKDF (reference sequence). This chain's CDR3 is CATSRDGRGGGTQYF. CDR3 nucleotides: TGTGCCACCAGCAGAGACGGGCGGGGCGGTGGGACCCAGTACTTC.

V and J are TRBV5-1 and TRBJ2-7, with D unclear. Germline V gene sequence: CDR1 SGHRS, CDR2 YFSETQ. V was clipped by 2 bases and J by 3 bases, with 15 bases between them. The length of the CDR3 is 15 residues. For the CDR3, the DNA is TGCGCCAGCAGCTTATTCCATGGGATTGACTACGAGCAGTACTTC. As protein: CASSLFHGIDYEQYF. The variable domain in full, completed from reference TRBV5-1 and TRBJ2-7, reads KAGVTQTPRYLIKTRGQQVTLSCSPISGHRSVSWYQQTPGQGLQFLFEYFSETQRNKGNFPGRFSGRQFSNSRSEMNVSTLELGDSALYLCASSLFHGIDYEQYFGPGTRLTVT.

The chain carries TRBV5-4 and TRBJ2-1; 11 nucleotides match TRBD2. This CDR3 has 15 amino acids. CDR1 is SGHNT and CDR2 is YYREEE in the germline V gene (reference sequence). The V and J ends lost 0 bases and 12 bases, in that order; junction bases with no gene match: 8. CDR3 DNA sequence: TGTGCCAGCAGCTTGGATAGCGGGAGGGTATATCGGCAGTTCTTC. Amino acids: CASSLDSGRVYRQFF. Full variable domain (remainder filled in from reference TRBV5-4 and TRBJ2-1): ETGVTQSPTHLIKTRGQQVTLRCSSQSGHNTVSWYQQALGQGPQFIFQYYREEENGRGNFPPRFSGLQFPNYSSELNVNALELDDSALYLCASSLDSGRVYRQFFGPGTRLTVL.

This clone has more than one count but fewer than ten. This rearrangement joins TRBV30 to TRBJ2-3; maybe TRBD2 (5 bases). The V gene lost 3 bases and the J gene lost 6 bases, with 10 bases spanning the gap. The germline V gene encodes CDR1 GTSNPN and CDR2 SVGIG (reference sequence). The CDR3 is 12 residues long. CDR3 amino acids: CAWREAADTQYF. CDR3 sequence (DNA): TGTGCCTGGAGGGAGGCAGCCGATACGCAGTATTTT.

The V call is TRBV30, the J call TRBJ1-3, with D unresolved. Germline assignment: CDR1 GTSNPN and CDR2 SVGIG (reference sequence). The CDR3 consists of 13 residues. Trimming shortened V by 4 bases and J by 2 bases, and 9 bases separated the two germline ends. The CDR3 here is CAWTYMAGNTIYF. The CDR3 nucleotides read TGTGCCTGGACCTACATGGCTGGAAACACCATATATTTT.

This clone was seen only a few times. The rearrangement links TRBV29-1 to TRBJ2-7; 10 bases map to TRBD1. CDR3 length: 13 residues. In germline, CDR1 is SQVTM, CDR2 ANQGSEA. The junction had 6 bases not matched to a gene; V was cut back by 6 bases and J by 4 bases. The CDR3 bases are TGCAGCGTGGGACAGGGGATGGCTTACGAGCAGTACTTC. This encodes CSVGQGMAYEQYF.

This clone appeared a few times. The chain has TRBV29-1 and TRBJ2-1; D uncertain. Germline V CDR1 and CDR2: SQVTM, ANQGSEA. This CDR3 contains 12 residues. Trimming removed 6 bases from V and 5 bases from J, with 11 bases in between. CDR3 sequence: CSVILRDNEQFF. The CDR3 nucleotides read TGCAGCGTCATCCTCAGAGACAATGAGCAGTTCTTC.

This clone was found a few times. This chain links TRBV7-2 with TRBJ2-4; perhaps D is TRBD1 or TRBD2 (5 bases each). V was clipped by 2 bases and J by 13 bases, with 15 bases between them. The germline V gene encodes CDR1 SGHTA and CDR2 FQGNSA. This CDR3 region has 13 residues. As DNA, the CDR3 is TGTGCCAGCAGCTTATTGGACCGGGACCCGCAGTACTTC. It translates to CASSLLDRDPQYF. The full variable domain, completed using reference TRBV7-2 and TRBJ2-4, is GAGVSQSPSNKVTEKGKDVELRCDPISGHTALYWYRQSLGQGLEFLIYFQGNSAPDKSGLPSDRFSAERTGGSVSTLTIQRTQQEDSAVYLCASSLLDRDPQYFGAGTRLSVL.

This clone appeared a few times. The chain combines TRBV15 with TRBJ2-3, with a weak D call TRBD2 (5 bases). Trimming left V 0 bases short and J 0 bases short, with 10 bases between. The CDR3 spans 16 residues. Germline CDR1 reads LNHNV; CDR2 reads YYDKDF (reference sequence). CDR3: CATSRDLKRSTDTQYF. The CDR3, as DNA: TGTGCCACCAGCAGAGATCTTAAGCGGAGCACAGATACGCAGTATTTT. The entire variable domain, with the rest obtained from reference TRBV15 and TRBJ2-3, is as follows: DAMVIQNPRYQVTQFGKPVTLSCSQTLNHNVMYWYQQKSSQAPKLLFHYYDKDFNNEADTPDNFQSRRPNTSFCFLDIRSPGLGDTAMYLCATSRDLKRSTDTQYFGPGTRLTVL.

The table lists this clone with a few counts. As DNA, the CDR3 is TGTGCCAGCAGCTCGGACAAGAGCTCCTACAATGAGCAGTTCTTC. As protein: CASSSDKSSYNEQFF. The chain is built from TRBV5-6 and TRBJ2-1; the D gene is possibly TRBD1 (5 bases). V lost 3 bases and J lost 0, with 10 bases in between. Germline-derived CDR1 and CDR2 are SGHDT and YYEEEE. The CDR3 runs 15 residues.

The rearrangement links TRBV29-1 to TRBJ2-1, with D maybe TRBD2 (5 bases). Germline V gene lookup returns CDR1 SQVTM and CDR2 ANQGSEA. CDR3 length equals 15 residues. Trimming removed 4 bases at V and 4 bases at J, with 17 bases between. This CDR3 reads CSVAAAEDNYNEQFF. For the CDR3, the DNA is TGCAGCGTTGCTGCAGCGGAAGACAATTACAATGAGCAGTTCTTC.

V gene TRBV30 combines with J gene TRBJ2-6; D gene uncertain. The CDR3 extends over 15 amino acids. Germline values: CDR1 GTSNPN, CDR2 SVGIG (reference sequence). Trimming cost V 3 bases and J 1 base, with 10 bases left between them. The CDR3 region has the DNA TGTGCCTGGAGGACCTTTAAGTCTGGGGCCAACGTCCTGACTTTC. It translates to CAWRTFKSGANVLTF.